These 28 T cell receptor beta chains were sequenced from one sample in a study of CD8+CD57+ T cells in acquired aplastic anemia. Genomic DNA templated the TCR beta VDJ and CDR3 profiling. TCRdb passed the reads through MiXCR, listing each CDR3 protein once. The sample includes roughly 180,000 distinct CDR3 sequences, over 60% of them seen just once. Sequences were obtained from sorted CD4+, CD8+, or CD8+CD57+ T cells (not recorded which) from PBMCs. These receptors came from a human donor with severe aplastic anemia or a healthy control (not recorded which).

J is TRBJ1-6 and V is TRBV20-1; no definite D call. Germline V gives CDR1 DFQATT, CDR2 SNEGSKA (reference sequence). CDR3 length: 15 residues. V lost 0 bases to trimming and J lost 7 bases, with 13 bases between them. The CDR3 reads CSARDRAFPNSPLHF. CDR3 nucleotide sequence: TGCAGTGCTAGAGACCGGGCCTTCCCGAATTCACCCCTCCACTTT.

A few counts support this clonotype. The rearrangement joins TRBV6-4 to TRBJ2-7, with TRBD2 identical over 11 bases. Germline CDR1 MRHNA, CDR2 SNTAGT. The CDR3 spans 14 residues. The trim removed 4 bases at V and 3 bases at J, leaving 2 bases unmatched. The CDR3 loop reads CASSGTSGLYEQYF. The CDR3, as DNA: TGTGCCAGCAGTGGGACTAGCGGGCTCTACGAGCAGTACTTC.

The chain links TRBV5-1 to TRBJ2-3; 7 positions agree with TRBD1. This CDR3 has 14 residues. Losses at the gene ends were 0 bases for V and 9 bases for J; bases not matched to a gene: 7. The V gene's germline CDR1 is SGHRS and CDR2 YFSETQ. The CDR3 region is CASSLEGAGSTQYF. The CDR3 DNA is TGCGCCAGCAGCTTGGAGGGGGCAGGAAGCACGCAGTATTTT.

This chain connects TRBV2 to TRBJ1-5, with D possibly TRBD1 on 6 matching bases. Deletions cut 3 bases from V and 1 base from J, with 10 bases between. Per germline, CDR1 SNHLY and CDR2 FYNNEI. CDR3 length equals 15 residues. CDR3 in DNA: TGTGCCAGCAGTGATGAGGGGGGGAGCAATCAGCCCCAGCATTTT. This translates into CASSDEGGSNQPQHF.

V gene TRBV10-1 combines with J gene TRBJ2-1; D is perhaps TRBD1 or TRBD2 (5 bases each). Trimming took 5 bases from V and 8 from J, leaving 19 bases between them. Germline CDR1 WNHNN, CDR2 SYGVQD (reference sequence). The CDR3 runs to 15 residues. The DNA of the CDR3 is TGCGCCAGCAGTTCCGGGACCAGGGTGGGCGATGAGCAGTTCTTC. This gives the protein CASSSGTRVGDEQFF.

V is TRBV25-1 and J is TRBJ2-2; D remains ambiguous. V lost 5 bases and J 6 bases, leaving 4 bases between the germline ends. Germline lookup yields CDR1 MGHDK and CDR2 SYGVNS. The CDR3 length is 11 residues. The CDR3 region is CASSIAGELFF. DNA for the CDR3: TGTGCCAGCAGTATTGCCGGGGAGCTGTTTTTT.

This clonotype was counted at least ten times. This rearrangement joins TRBV4-1 to TRBJ1-1, with D perhaps matching TRBD1 (5 bases). Trimming left V 0 bases short and J 4 bases short, with 9 bases between. The germline CDR1 and CDR2 sequences are MGHRA and YSYEKL. The CDR3 loop spans 14 amino acids. CDR3 sequence (DNA): TGCGCCAGCAGCCAAGACAGGGACGGCACTGAAGCTTTCTTT. Translation: CASSQDRDGTEAFF.

As concerns this clonotype: This CDR3 fails to terminate in the conserved phenylalanine or tryptophan, so it likely reflects a read error. Because the CDR3's place on the DNA is in doubt, the DNA is left out and the CDR3 is given as listed by TCRdb. V gene TRBV6-1 combines with J gene TRBJ2-5; the table's D call, TRBD1, was not checked against the DNA. Per germline, CDR1 MNHNS and CDR2 SASEGT. 8 amino acids form the CDR3, both terminal residues included. This CDR3 reads CASLRRGL.

This clonotype was counted a few times. The V gene is TRBV14, the J gene TRBJ2-4; D possibly uses TRBD1 or TRBD2 (6 bases each). The germline gives CDR1 SGHDN, CDR2 FVKESK. Trimming took off 4 bases at V and 7 bases at J, with 23 bases between the two ends. There are 17 residues in the CDR3. The CDR3 protein is CASSLRDNHRRGNIQYF. Written as DNA, the CDR3 is TGTGCCAGCAGCCTCCGGGACAATCACCGCCGGGGGAACATTCAGTACTTC.

This clonotype has a count of ten or more. The chain joins TRBV19 to TRBJ1-1, with D uncertain. Trimming removed 3 bases from V and 4 bases from J, with 18 bases in between. CDR3 size: 16 residues. Germline V gene sequence: CDR1 LNHDA, CDR2 SQIVND (reference sequence). CDR3 sequence (DNA): TGTGCCAGTAGTATCGACGGATCTTCTCACCTCACTGAAGCTTTCTTT. This codes for CASSIDGSSHLTEAFF. The full variable domain, rest sourced from reference TRBV19 and TRBJ1-1, is DGGITQSPKYLFRKEGQNVTLSCEQNLNHDAMYWYRQDPGQGLRLIYYSQIVNDFQKGDIAEGYSVSREKKESFPLTVTSAQKNPTAFYLCASSIDGSSHLTEAFFGQGTRLTVV.

The rearrangement uses TRBV10-1 and TRBJ2-1, with a weak D call TRBD1 (5 bases). V gave up 0 bases and J gave up 9 bases, with 15 bases separating them. CDR1 and CDR2 from the germline V gene are WNHNN and SYGVQD (reference sequence). The length of the CDR3 is 15 residues. DNA for the CDR3: TGCGCCAGCAGTGAGTCGAGCGTCAGGGTTTGTGAGCAGTTCTTC. Protein product: CASSESSVRVCEQFF.

Only a few counts were recorded for this clonotype. This chain connects TRBV28 to TRBJ2-7; D possibly corresponds to TRBD2 (5 bases). Per the germline V gene, CDR1 is MDHEN and CDR2 is SYDVKM. The CDR3 is 14 residues long. V was trimmed by 3 bases and J by 3 bases, leaving 12 bases between them. The CDR3 spells CASSFRDRLYEQYF. CDR3 bases: TGTGCCAGCAGTTTTCGGGATCGCCTCTACGAGCAGTACTTC.

This clonotype was detected only a few times. This chain's CDR3 is CASSSGQVPGELFF. In nucleotides, the CDR3 is TGTGCCAGCAGTTCGGGACAGGTACCCGGGGAGCTGTTTTTT. The chain links TRBV25-1 to TRBJ2-2, with TRBD1 matching 8 bases. CDR1 MGHDK and CDR2 SYGVNS come from the germline V gene. The CDR3 has 14 amino acids. V shed 5 bases, J shed 6 bases, and the junction held 5 bases outside the gene matches.

As to this clonotype: A much larger clone lies one base from this, so it may be a read error. The V gene is TRBV5-6, the J gene TRBJ2-7, with 7 bases matching TRBD2. This CDR3 is 13 amino acids long. CDR1 is SGHDT and CDR2 is YYEEEE in the germline V gene. CDR3 bases: TGTGCCAGCAGTTCGGGGGGACCCTACGGGCAGTACTTC. It yields the protein CASSSGGPYGQYF.

This chain links TRBV15 with TRBJ2-7; D is unclear. Germline V lookup: CDR1 LNHNV, CDR2 YYDKDF (reference sequence). Trimming removed 3 bases at V and 0 bases at J, with 9 bases between. The CDR3 extends over 14 amino acids. CDR3 sequence (DNA): TGTGCCACCAGCAGCGCGCTGAGCTCCTACGAGCAGTACTTC. Protein product: CATSSALSSYEQYF.

V is TRBV19 and J is TRBJ2-2; the match to TRBD1 covers 10 bases. The germline CDR1 and CDR2 sequences are LNHDA and SQIVND (reference sequence). The CDR3 extends over 15 amino acids. V gave up 5 bases and J gave up 7 bases; unmatched junction bases: 7. CDR3 region: CASSVLTGGDGELFF. The CDR3 DNA is TGTGCCAGTAGTGTGCTGACAGGGGGCGACGGGGAGCTGTTTTTT.

This sequence joins TRBV29-1 and TRBJ2-5; D gene uncertain. The CDR3 has 13 amino acids. Germline-derived CDR1 and CDR2 are SQVTM and ANQGSEA. V lost 6 bases to trimming and J lost 7 bases, with 18 bases between them. CDR3 amino acids: CSVHPRVSGTQYF. The CDR3 region has the DNA TGCAGCGTCCACCCAAGGGTTTCGGGGACCCAGTACTTC.

Turning to this clonotype: The junction departs from the called germline gene at one end, perhaps through a read error. The chain links TRBV7-9 to TRBJ1-4; 9 bases align to TRBD1. Germline V CDR1 and CDR2: SEHNR, FQNEAQ (reference sequence). The CDR3 consists of 16 residues. The CDR3 spells CASSLDVGTGTEKLFF. Here the CDR3 DNA reads TGTGCCAGCAGCTTAGATGTTGGGACAGGGACCGAAAAGCTGTTTTTT.

At least ten counts were recorded for this clonotype. An end of the junction does not agree with germline; a read error may underlie this. This chain joins TRBV19 and TRBJ1-5; the D gene is possibly TRBD1 (6 bases). In germline, CDR1 is LNHDA, CDR2 SQIVND (reference sequence). The CDR3 runs to 15 residues. Here the CDR3 reads CASSIEQGLNRPQHF. The CDR3 coding sequence is TGTGCCAGTAGTATAGAACAGGGATTAAATCGGCCCCAGCATTTT.

This chain connects TRBV2 to TRBJ2-3; tentative D call: TRBD2 (5 bases). Looked up from germline, CDR1 is SNHLY and CDR2 is FYNNEI. The CDR3 extends over 13 amino acids. V lost 7 bases and J lost 0, with 8 bases in between. The chain's CDR3 is CASIWTSTDTQYF. CDR3 nucleotides: TGTGCCAGCATTTGGACTAGCACAGATACGCAGTATTTT.

The count of this clonotype is one. The gene calls are TRBV7-9 and TRBJ2-7; 7 bases map to TRBD1. Trimming removed 5 bases from V and 0 bases from J; junction bases left unmatched: 7. The CDR3 length is 15 residues. Germline CDR1 is SEHNR and CDR2 is FQNEAQ (reference sequence). The CDR3 nucleotides are TGTGCCAGCAGCCCCCCCGGGACAGTCTCCTACGAGCAGTACTTC. It translates to CASSPPGTVSYEQYF.

The chain combines TRBV7-9 with TRBJ1-1; D is possibly TRBD1 (6 bases). CDR3 length: 16 amino acids. With 1 base removed from V and 5 bases from J, the gap between germline ends came to 17 bases. Germline CDR1 is SEHNR and CDR2 is FQNEAQ (reference sequence). The CDR3: CASSLEGGLPGTEAFF. As DNA, the CDR3 is TGTGCCAGCAGCTTAGAAGGGGGACTACCGGGAACTGAAGCTTTCTTT.

DNA of the CDR3: TGTGCCAGTAGTATAAGCGGAGAAGGGACCGGGGAGCTGTTTTTT. It encodes CASSISGEGTGELFF. The rearrangement joins TRBV19 to TRBJ2-2, with D perhaps matching TRBD2 (5 bases). Germline values: CDR1 LNHDA, CDR2 SQIVND (reference sequence). The CDR3 runs to 15 residues. Trimming took off 2 bases at V and 5 bases at J, with 12 bases between the two ends. The full variable domain, in which reference TRBV19 and TRBJ2-2 provide the parts outside the CDR3, is DGGITQSPKYLFRKEGQNVTLSCEQNLNHDAMYWYRQDPGQGLRLIYYSQIVNDFQKGDIAEGYSVSREKKESFPLTVTSAQKNPTAFYLCASSISGEGTGELFFGEGSRLTVL.

The rearrangement uses TRBV7-9 and TRBJ2-6, with D unresolved. Germline V CDR1 and CDR2: SEHNR, FQNEAQ (reference sequence). Deletions cut 1 base from V and 0 bases from J, with 4 bases between. This CDR3 region has 15 residues. The CDR3 loop reads CASSLEGSGANVLTF. The CDR3 region has the DNA TGTGCCAGCAGCTTAGAAGGCTCTGGGGCCAACGTCCTGACTTTC.

The chain has TRBV4-1 and TRBJ2-3; D tentatively reads TRBD1 or TRBD2 (5 bases each). Deletions cut 3 bases from V and 3 bases from J, with 16 bases between. The CDR3 is made up of 16 amino acids. From germline, CDR1 is MGHRA and CDR2 YSYEKL. The CDR3 region is CASSHDLGVGTDTQYF. CDR3 DNA sequence: TGCGCCAGCAGCCACGATTTGGGGGTCGGGACAGATACGCAGTATTTT.

The chain carries TRBV7-3 and TRBJ2-7; possibly TRBD1 for D (6 bases). This CDR3 has 14 amino acids. Per the germline V gene, CDR1 is SGHTA and CDR2 is FQGTGA. V lost 3 bases, J lost 6 bases, and 15 bases lay in between. CDR3 loop: CASSLGGGEGEQYF. CDR3 nucleotide sequence: TGTGCCAGCAGCTTGGGTGGGGGCGAAGGCGAGCAGTACTTC.

J is TRBJ2-6 and V is TRBV7-9, with a tentative D call TRBD2 (5 bases). V lost 5 bases, J lost 4 bases, and 12 bases lay in between. Germline CDR1 and CDR2: SEHNR and FQNEAQ (reference sequence). The CDR3 is 15 amino acids. In DNA form, the CDR3 reads TGTGCCAGCAGCAAGTCGGGATCCGGGGCCAACGTCCTGACTTTC. This sequence encodes CASSKSGSGANVLTF.

The chain employs TRBV20-1 and TRBJ1-2; D remains ambiguous. Trimming shortened V by 0 bases and J by 10 bases, and 9 bases separated the two germline ends. Germline V gives CDR1 DFQATT, CDR2 SNEGSKA (reference sequence). The CDR3 has 11 residues. The chain's CDR3 is CSARDLGYYTF. DNA for the CDR3: TGCAGTGCTAGAGATCTTGGGTACTACACCTTC.